This is a list of T cell receptor beta chains from one sample in a study of vaccination effects on CD4 cells after COVID-19. Their specific antigens are unknown. Sequencing used immunoSEQ multiplex PCR; TCRdb keeps in-frame clones, though not all of them. This sample yields more than 60,000 clones, of which 70% to 75% are seen a single time; about 2.2% belongs to the top ten. The specimen comprised CD4+ T cells from PBMCs cultured without peptide, sampled after COVID-19 vaccination. These receptors originate from a human donor who received a COVID-19 vaccine. Both conserved end residues are part of each CDR3. D genes are given only for firm matches. Only part of the rows carry a size: once, few, many, or a class if the clone is expanded.

>.|.|TRBV5-1|TRBJ2-1
CASSLRGPSHNEQFF
TGCGCCAGCAGCTTGAGGGGACCGTCACACAATGAGCAGTTCTTC
>TRBD1|.|TRBV10-1|TRBJ2-1
CASSGQGSSYNEQFF
TGCGCCAGCAGTGGACAGGGGAGCTCCTACAATGAGCAGTTCTTC
>TRBD1|few|TRBV27|TRBJ1-2
CASSLGGQGGYTF
TGTGCCAGCAGTTTGGGGGGACAGGGAGGCTACACCTTC
>TRBD1|once|TRBV19|TRBJ2-5
CASRQGGQETQYF
TGTGCCAGTCGACAGGGGGGCCAAGAGACCCAGTACTTC
>.|.|TRBV5-6|TRBJ2-2
CASSFYGEVGELFF
TGTGCCAGCAGCTTTTACGGGGAGGTCGGGGAGCTGTTTTTT
>.|.|TRBV7-5|TRBJ1-5
CARSPPREQGWNQPQHF
TGTGCCAGAAGCCCCCCCCGGGAACAGGGTTGGAATCAGCCCCAGCATTTT
>.|.|TRBV2|TRBJ2-5
CASLSGQLQETQYF
TGTGCCAGCCTCTCGGGACAATTACAAGAGACCCAGTACTTC
>TRBD1|.|TRBV5-1|TRBJ1-2
CASRGPRGHSTNYGYTF
TGCGCCAGCAGGGGGCCCAGGGGGCATTCTACTAACTATGGCTACACCTTC
>.|.|TRBV6-5|TRBJ1-5
CASSRDSNQPQHF
TGTGCCAGCAGCCGCGACAGCAATCAGCCCCAGCATTTT
>.|.|TRBV29-1|TRBJ1-1
CSVEYAMNTEAFF
TGCAGCGTTGAATATGCCATGAACACTGAAGCTTTCTTT
>.|.|TRBV18|TRBJ1-5
CASSPRADSNQPQHF
TGTGCCAGCTCACCACGGGCAGATAGCAATCAGCCCCAGCATTTT